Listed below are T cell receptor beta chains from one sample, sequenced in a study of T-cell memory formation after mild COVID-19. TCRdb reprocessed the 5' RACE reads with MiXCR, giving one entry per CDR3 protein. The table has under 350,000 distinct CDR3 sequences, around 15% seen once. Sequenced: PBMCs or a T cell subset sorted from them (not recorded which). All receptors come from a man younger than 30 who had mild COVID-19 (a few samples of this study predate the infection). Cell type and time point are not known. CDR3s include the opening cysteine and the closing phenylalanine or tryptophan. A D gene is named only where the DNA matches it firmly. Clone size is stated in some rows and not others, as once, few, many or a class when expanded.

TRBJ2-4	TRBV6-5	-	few	CASSYGGVAKNIQYF	TGTGCCAGCAGTTACGGAGGGGTAGCCAAAAACATTCAGTACTTC
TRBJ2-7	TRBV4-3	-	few	CASSTLSYEQYF	TGCGCCAGCAGCACCCTCTCCTACGAGCAGTACTTC
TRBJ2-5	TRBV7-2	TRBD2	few	CASSPNPSGIGETQYF	TGTGCCAGCAGCCCGAACCCTAGCGGGATCGGGGAGACCCAGTACTTC
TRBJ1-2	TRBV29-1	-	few	CSVEDQSAVF	TGCAGCGTTGAAGATCAGAGTGCAGTCTTC
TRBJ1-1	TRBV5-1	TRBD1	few	CASSQTGTENTEAFF	TGCGCCAGCAGCCAGACAGGGACGGAGAACACTGAAGCTTTCTTT
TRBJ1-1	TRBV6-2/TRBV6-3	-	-	CASSYLIGQSVWDGTEAFF	TGTGCCAGCAGTTATTTAATCGGCCAATCTGTGTGGGACGGCACTGAAGCTTTCTTT
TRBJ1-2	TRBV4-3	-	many	CASSQSDYGYTF	TGCGCCAGCAGCCAATCCGACTATGGCTACACCTTC
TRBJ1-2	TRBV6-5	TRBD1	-	CASSPQGKGGYTF	TGTGCCAGCAGCCCACAGGGGAAGGGCGGCTACACCTTC
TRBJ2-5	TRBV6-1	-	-	CASSEVLTRQETQYF	TGTGCCAGCAGTGAGGTGCTGACCCGCCAAGAGACCCAGTACTTC
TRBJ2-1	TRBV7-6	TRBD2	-	CASSPGLVGEQFF	TGTGCCAGCAGCCCCGGACTAGTGGGTGAGCAGTTCTTC
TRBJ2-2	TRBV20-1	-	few	CSASTVEDTGELFF	TGCAGTGCTAGTACTGTAGAGGACACCGGGGAGCTGTTTTTT
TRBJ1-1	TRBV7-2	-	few	CASTPQRSSTEAFF	TGTGCCAGCACCCCCCAGCGATCGAGCACTGAAGCTTTCTTT
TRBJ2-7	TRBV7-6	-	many	CASSLVGLSYEQYF	TGTGCCAGCAGCTTAGTAGGGCTCTCCTACGAGCAGTACTTC
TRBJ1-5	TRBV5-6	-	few	CASSLSNNHQPQHF	TGTGCCAGCAGCCTGTCTAACAACCATCAGCCCCAGCATTTT
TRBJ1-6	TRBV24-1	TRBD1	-	CATRRDRGYNSPLHF	TGTGCCACCAGAAGGGACAGGGGGTATAATTCACCCCTCCACTTT
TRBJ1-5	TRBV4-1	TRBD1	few	CASTHWAGGNQPQHF	TGCGCCAGCACCCACTGGGCAGGGGGGAATCAGCCCCAGCATTTT
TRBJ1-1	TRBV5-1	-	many	CASSLTRNTEAFF	TGCGCCAGCAGCTTGACCAGGAACACTGAAGCTTTCTTT
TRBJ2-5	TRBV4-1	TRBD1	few	CASSLSPTGAQETQYF	TGCGCCAGCAGCCTCTCCCCTACAGGGGCCCAAGAGACCCAGTACTTC
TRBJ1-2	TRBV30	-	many	CAWSQQADYGYTF	TGTGCCTGGAGTCAACAGGCTGACTATGGCTACACCTTC
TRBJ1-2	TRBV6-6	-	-	CASNKGDQSNYGYTF	TGTGCCAGCAATAAAGGGGACCAAAGTAACTATGGCTACACCTTC
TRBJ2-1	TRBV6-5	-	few	CASSSRTYNEQFF	TGTGCCAGCAGTTCGAGGACCTACAATGAGCAGTTCTTC
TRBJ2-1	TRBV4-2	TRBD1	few	CASGPGQESDEQFF	TGTGCCAGCGGTCCGGGACAGGAGTCGGATGAGCAGTTCTTC
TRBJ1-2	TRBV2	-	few	CASRVLGVNGYTF	TGTGCCAGCAGAGTGCTAGGAGTTAATGGCTACACCTTC
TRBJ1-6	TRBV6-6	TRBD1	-	CASRSGQGADNSPLHF	TGTGCCAGCAGGTCGGGACAGGGGGCAGATAATTCACCCCTCCACTTT
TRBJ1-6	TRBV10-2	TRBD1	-	CASSGGQGGGSPLHF	TGCGCCAGCAGTGGCGGACAGGGAGGAGGTTCACCCCTCCACTTT
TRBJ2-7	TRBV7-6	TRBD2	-	CASSRLPTSGVTSYEQYF	TGTGCCAGCAGCCGTCTCCCGACTAGCGGGGTGACCTCCTACGAGCAGTACTTC
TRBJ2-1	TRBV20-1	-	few	CSARDGTARTHNEQFF	TGCAGTGCTAGAGATGGGACGGCTCGGACTCACAATGAGCAGTTCTTC
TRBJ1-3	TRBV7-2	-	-	CASSRLGENTIYF	TGTGCCAGCAGCCGTCTGGGGGAAAACACCATATATTTT